The 6 T cell receptor beta chains reported below all come from one sample, sequenced in a study of early T cells in non-severe SARS-CoV-2 infection. In TCRdb, the 5' RACE reads were re-called with MiXCR into one record per CDR3 protein. The sample shows 30,000 to 40,000 distinct CDR3 sequences, around 4.1% of them seen only once. The material sequenced was whole blood. The source is an adult who was a healthcare worker with PCR-confirmed SARS-CoV-2 infection or an uninfected control (not recorded which).

This clonotype has only a few counts. The chain recombines TRBV5-1 with TRBJ2-3; tentative D call: TRBD1 (6 bases). The CDR3 extends over 14 amino acids. Per the germline V gene, CDR1 is SGHRS and CDR2 is YFSETQ. The V end lost 4 bases, the J end lost 2 bases, and 11 bases lay between the germline ends. CDR3 in DNA: TGCGCCAGCAGCCCGGGACAACACACAGATACGCAGTATTTT. It codes for CASSPGQHTDTQYF.

V is TRBV20-1 and J is TRBJ1-5, with 7 bases that match TRBD1. CDR1 DFQATT and CDR2 SNEGSKA come from the germline V gene (reference sequence). V lost 5 bases and J lost 3; bases outside the gene matches: 10. CDR3 length: 15 amino acids. The CDR3 sequence: CSAFSRGAPNQPQHF. The CDR3 nucleotides are TGCAGTGCTTTCTCCAGGGGGGCCCCCAATCAGCCCCAGCATTTT.

The V and J genes are TRBV20-1 and TRBJ2-3; TRBD2 aligns across 8 bases. The CDR3 is 16 amino acids. Trimming at V came to 3 bases and at J to 3 bases, leaving 11 bases not matched to a gene. The germline V gene has CDR1 DFQATT and CDR2 SNEGSKA (reference sequence). The CDR3 loop reads CSARVSTAGETDTQYF. Here the CDR3 DNA reads TGCAGTGCTAGGGTCTCTACAGCGGGGGAAACAGATACGCAGTATTTT.

This clonotype was seen many times. The CDR3 sequence: CASSEGSTDTQYF. Written as DNA, the CDR3 is TGCGCCAGCAGCGAGGGCAGCACAGATACGCAGTATTTT. This chain joins TRBV5-1 and TRBJ2-3, with D possibly matching TRBD2 (5 bases). V lost 4 bases, J lost 0 bases, and 6 bases lay in between. The CDR3 is 13 amino acids. Looked up from germline, CDR1 is SGHRS and CDR2 is YFSETQ.

This clonotype was observed a few times. The V gene is TRBV11-3, the J gene TRBJ2-1; no firm D call. Germline V lookup: CDR1 SGHNT, CDR2 YENEEA. Trimming pared 1 base from V and 7 bases from J, leaving 8 bases between. This CDR3 contains 13 residues. CDR3 sequence (DNA): TGTGCCAGCAGCTTAGGAACTTCGAATGAGCAGTTCTTC. It encodes CASSLGTSNEQFF.

This clonotype has at least ten counts. The V gene is TRBV19, the J gene TRBJ2-7; D might be TRBD1 or TRBD2, each matching 5 bases. V dropped 6 bases and J dropped 2 bases, with 14 bases sitting between them. Per germline, CDR1 LNHDA and CDR2 SQIVND (reference sequence). CDR3 length: 14 amino acids. CDR3 loop: CASSLGALTYEQYF. CDR3 bases: TGTGCCAGTAGCCTCGGGGCCCTCACCTACGAGCAGTACTTC.